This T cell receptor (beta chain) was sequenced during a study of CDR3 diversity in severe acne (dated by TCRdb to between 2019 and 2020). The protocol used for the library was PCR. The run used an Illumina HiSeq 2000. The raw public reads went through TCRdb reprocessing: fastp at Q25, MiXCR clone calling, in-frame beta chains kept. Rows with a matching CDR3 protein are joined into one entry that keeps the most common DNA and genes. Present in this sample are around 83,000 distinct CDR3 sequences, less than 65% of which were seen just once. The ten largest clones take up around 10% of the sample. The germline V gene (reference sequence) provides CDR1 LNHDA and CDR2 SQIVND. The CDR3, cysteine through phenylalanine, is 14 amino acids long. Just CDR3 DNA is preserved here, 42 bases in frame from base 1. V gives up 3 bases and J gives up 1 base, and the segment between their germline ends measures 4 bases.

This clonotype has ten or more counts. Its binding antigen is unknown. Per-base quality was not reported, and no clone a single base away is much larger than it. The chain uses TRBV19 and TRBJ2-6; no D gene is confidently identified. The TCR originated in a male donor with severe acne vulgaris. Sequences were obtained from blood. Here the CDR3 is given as CASSIVSGANVLTF. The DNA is TGTGCCAGTAGTATCGTGTCTGGGGCCAACGTCCTGACTTTC.